The 22 T cell receptor beta chains below come from one sample, sequenced in a study of shared clonotypes between healthy human individuals. Repertoires were generated with immunoSEQ multiplex PCR, while TCRdb's copy carries only in-frame clones and drops some. The data hold under 1,100,000 clones, with approximately 70% observed a single time. The sample taken for sequencing was memory CD4+ T cells sorted from blood. Specified subset: CD45RA-negative fraction. Every receptor here comes from a young man in good health.

This sequence joins TRBV28 and TRBJ2-1; D might be TRBD1 or TRBD2, each matching 5 bases. The CDR3 extends over 13 amino acids. Per the germline V gene, CDR1 is MDHEN and CDR2 is SYDVKM. V was clipped by 2 bases and J by 12 bases, with 14 bases between them. DNA of the CDR3: TGTGCCAGCAGTTTACGTGTTCCTGGGGGGCAGTTCTTC. Encoded protein: CASSLRVPGGQFF.

In this sample, this clone turned up many times. This chain links TRBV28 with TRBJ1-2; D perhaps matches TRBD1 (5 bases). The germline gives CDR1 MDHEN, CDR2 SYDVKM. The CDR3 runs 14 residues. Trimming took off 5 bases at V and 4 bases at J, with 14 bases between the two ends. The CDR3 reads CASSLRERGYGYTF. In nucleotides, the CDR3 is TGTGCCAGCAGTCTTAGGGAAAGGGGCTATGGCTACACCTTC.

The chain employs TRBV7-8 and TRBJ2-3; D is undetermined. Trimming removed 6 bases at V and 2 bases at J, with 9 bases between. Germline assignment: CDR1 SGHVS and CDR2 FQNEAQ. There are 13 residues in the CDR3. The CDR3, as DNA: TGTGCCAGCAGATATCCCTTCACAGATACGCAGTATTTT. It specifies CASRYPFTDTQYF.

V gene TRBV30 combines with J gene TRBJ1-6, with D perhaps matching TRBD1 (5 bases). The V gene's germline CDR1 is GTSNPN and CDR2 SVGIG (reference sequence). The CDR3 is made up of 11 amino acids. Trimming took off 7 bases at V and 14 bases at J, with 15 bases between the two ends. The CDR3 protein is CASTDGATLHF. In DNA, the CDR3 is TGTGCCTCGACAGACGGTGCCACCCTCCACTTT.

The CDR3 sequence: CASSFRQGTSPLHF. CDR3 in DNA: TGTGCCAGCAGCTTTCGCCAGGGAACTTCACCCCTCCACTTT. J is TRBJ1-6 and V is TRBV5-6, with D possibly matching TRBD1 (5 bases). Germline V gives CDR1 SGHDT, CDR2 YYEEEE. Trimming removed 2 bases at V and 9 bases at J, with 12 bases between. CDR3 size: 14 residues.

The rearrangement links TRBV28 to TRBJ2-2, with D uncertain. Between the trimmed V and J ends, which lost 6 bases and 5 bases, there was a span of 7 bases. This CDR3 contains 12 residues. Per germline, CDR1 MDHEN and CDR2 SYDVKM. The CDR3 is CASSTPTGELFF. The DNA for the CDR3 is TGTGCCAGCAGCACACCGACCGGGGAGCTGTTTTTT. The full variable domain, with the rest looked up from reference TRBV28 and TRBJ2-2, is DVKVTQSSRYLVKRTGEKVFLECVQDMDHENMFWYRQDPGLGLRLIYFSYDVKMKEKGDIPEGYSVSREKKERFSLILESASTNQTSMYLCASSTPTGELFFGEGSRLTVL.

In the case of this clone: This sample also contains other DNA sequences that code for the same CDR3. The chain uses TRBV7-9 and TRBJ2-3; D is unclear. V was clipped by 6 bases and J by 4 bases, with 8 bases between them. The germline gives CDR1 SEHNR, CDR2 FQNEAQ (reference sequence). The CDR3 spans 12 residues. This CDR3 reads CASSRVADTQYF. CDR3 sequence (DNA): TGTGCCAGCAGTAGGGTCGCAGATACGCAGTATTTT.

The chain uses TRBV20-1 and TRBJ2-1, with a tentative D call TRBD2 (6 bases). Trimming took off 6 bases at V and 5 bases at J, with 8 bases between the two ends. The CDR3 consists of 11 residues. Germline CDR1 is DFQATT and CDR2 is SNEGSKA (reference sequence). The DNA for the CDR3 is TGCAGTGCGGGACTGAACAATGAGCAGTTCTTC. Its protein product is CSAGLNNEQFF.

The genes are TRBV5-8 and TRBJ2-3, with 8 bases lining up with TRBD2. The CDR3 spans 16 residues. The germline V gene encodes CDR1 SGHTS and CDR2 YDEGEE. Germline trimming cut 0 bases from V and 3 bases from J; bases unmatched to any gene: 6. The CDR3 region is CASSLAGGTRTDTQYF. As DNA, the CDR3 is TGTGCCAGCAGCTTGGCGGGGGGGACCCGGACAGATACGCAGTATTTT.

The chain is built from TRBV29-1 and TRBJ2-7, with a tentative D call TRBD2 (5 bases). Per germline, CDR1 SQVTM and CDR2 ANQGSEA. The CDR3 consists of 14 residues. V lost 5 bases and J 5 bases, leaving 19 bases between the germline ends. The CDR3 sequence is CSVRWRAGAHEQYF. DNA of the CDR3: TGCAGCGTTCGTTGGCGGGCCGGCGCCCACGAGCAGTACTTC.

J is TRBJ1-1 and V is TRBV6-5, with a weak D call TRBD1 (6 bases). Trimming took off 6 bases at V and 8 bases at J, with 22 bases between the two ends. The CDR3 covers 15 residues. CDR1 MNHEY and CDR2 SVGAGI come from the germline V gene. The CDR3 region has the DNA TGTGCCAGCAGGAATATCCGATTACAGGGTGAAGAAGCTTTCTTT. Encoded protein: CASRNIRLQGEEAFF.

This chain joins TRBV5-6 and TRBJ2-5, with D unclear. The CDR3 consists of 13 residues. Deletions cut 2 bases from V and 6 bases from J, with 11 bases between. Germline lookup yields CDR1 SGHDT and CDR2 YYEEEE. Here the CDR3 DNA reads TGTGCCAGCAGCTTAAAGGGTGCAAAGACCCAGTACTTC. It translates to CASSLKGAKTQYF.

This clone has just one count. V usage is TRBV5-1 and J usage is TRBJ2-1, with 12 bases matching TRBD2. From germline, CDR1 is SGHRS and CDR2 YFSETQ. The CDR3 consists of 17 residues. V was clipped by 3 bases and J by 8 bases; unmatched bases: 12. CDR3 sequence: CASSWNLAGGPMDEQFF. The CDR3 coding sequence is TGCGCCAGCAGCTGGAATCTAGCGGGAGGGCCTATGGATGAGCAGTTCTTC.

This clone was counted a single time. This sequence joins TRBV15 and TRBJ2-2, with a possible D match to TRBD2 (6 bases). The germline V and J ends were trimmed by 8 bases and 7 bases, with 17 bases remaining between them. There are 14 residues in the CDR3. CDR1 and CDR2 from the germline V gene are LNHNV and YYDKDF (reference sequence). CDR3: CATAGQGGIGELFF. Written as DNA, the CDR3 is TGTGCCACCGCGGGGCAGGGTGGGATCGGGGAGCTGTTTTTT.

With regard to this clone: Other DNA sequences from this sample encode an identical CDR3 as well. The chain combines TRBV4-1 with TRBJ2-3, with D unclear. V gave up 3 bases and J gave up 2 bases, with 6 bases separating them. Germline lookup yields CDR1 MGHRA and CDR2 YSYEKL. This CDR3 spans 13 amino acids. CDR3 in DNA: TGCGCCAGCAGCCAGGCCTACACAGATACGCAGTATTTT. Its translation is CASSQAYTDTQYF.

The chain is built from TRBV2 and TRBJ1-1; no reliable D call. Germline CDR1 SNHLY, CDR2 FYNNEI. Trimming removed 3 bases at V and 5 bases at J, with 7 bases between. CDR3 size: 12 residues. CDR3 nucleotides: TGTGCCAGCAGTGATGGGTATACTGAAGCTTTCTTT. The encoded protein is CASSDGYTEAFF. Complete variable domain (other parts from reference TRBV2 and TRBJ1-1): EPEVTQTPSHQVTQMGQEVILRCVPISNHLYFYWYRQILGQKVEFLVSFYNNEISEKSEIFDDQFSVERPDGSNFTLKIRSTKLEDSAMYFCASSDGYTEAFFGQGTRLTVV.

This sequence joins TRBV2 and TRBJ2-3; D perhaps matches TRBD2 (6 bases). Germline V CDR1 and CDR2: SNHLY, FYNNEI. CDR3 length equals 14 residues. V was pared by 4 bases and J by 5 bases, with 13 bases between. The CDR3 DNA reads as TGTGCCAGCAGTGGTACTAGCACGAGAGATACGCAGTATTTT. Translated: CASSGTSTRDTQYF.

In regard to this clone: At the DNA level, this CDR3 is encoded by other sequences in the same sample as well. This chain links TRBV2 with TRBJ1-5; D unresolved. The length of the CDR3 is 14 residues. Trimming shortened V by 2 bases and J by 0 bases, and 5 bases separated the two germline ends. CDR1 and CDR2 from the germline V gene are SNHLY and FYNNEI. The CDR3 region is CASSETDSNQPQHF. The CDR3 nucleotides read TGTGCCAGCAGTGAAACGGATAGCAATCAGCCCCAGCATTTT.

The chain is built from TRBV30 and TRBJ1-2; TRBD1 aligns across 7 bases. CDR3 length: 13 residues. V gave up 5 bases and J gave up 8 bases; unmatched junction bases: 11. CDR1 is GTSNPN, CDR2 SVGIG, per germline (reference sequence). CDR3 loop: CAWLAAGGRGYTF. Here the CDR3 DNA reads TGTGCCTGGCTTGCGGCAGGGGGTAGAGGCTACACCTTC.

The rearrangement joins TRBV2 to TRBJ2-7; D ambiguous. Trimming took 4 bases from V and 0 from J, leaving 10 bases between them. Germline V gene data show CDR1 as SNHLY and CDR2 as FYNNEI. This CDR3 comprises 14 residues. CDR3 DNA: TGTGCCAGCAGTGTTGGTCGTCTCTCCTACGAGCAGTACTTC. Translated: CASSVGRLSYEQYF.

This clone was detected only a few times. The chain couples TRBV5-1 to TRBJ2-1; D may match TRBD1 or TRBD2 (5 bases each). Trimming stripped 4 bases from V and 4 bases from J, with 18 bases between. This CDR3 comprises 16 residues. Germline CDR1 is SGHRS and CDR2 is YFSETQ. The CDR3 DNA is TGCGCCAGCAGCGGGGACGGGGCGATAGCTTACAATGAGCAGTTCTTC. Amino acids: CASSGDGAIAYNEQFF.

This clone has a single count. The chain uses TRBV5-6 and TRBJ2-2, with D unresolved. The CDR3 totals 15 residues. Germline loops: CDR1 SGHDT, CDR2 YYEEEE. V was clipped by 4 bases and J by 3 bases, with 13 bases between them. Here the CDR3 reads CASSLWFGDTGELFF. The CDR3 DNA sequence: TGTGCCAGCAGCCTGTGGTTCGGAGACACCGGGGAGCTGTTTTTT. Drawing the rest from reference TRBV5-6 and TRBJ2-2, the complete variable domain is DAGVTQSPTHLIKTRGQQVTLRCSPKSGHDTVSWYQQALGQGPQFIFQYYEEEERQRGNFPDRFSGHQFPNYSSELNVNALLLGDSALYLCASSLWFGDTGELFFGEGSRLTVL.